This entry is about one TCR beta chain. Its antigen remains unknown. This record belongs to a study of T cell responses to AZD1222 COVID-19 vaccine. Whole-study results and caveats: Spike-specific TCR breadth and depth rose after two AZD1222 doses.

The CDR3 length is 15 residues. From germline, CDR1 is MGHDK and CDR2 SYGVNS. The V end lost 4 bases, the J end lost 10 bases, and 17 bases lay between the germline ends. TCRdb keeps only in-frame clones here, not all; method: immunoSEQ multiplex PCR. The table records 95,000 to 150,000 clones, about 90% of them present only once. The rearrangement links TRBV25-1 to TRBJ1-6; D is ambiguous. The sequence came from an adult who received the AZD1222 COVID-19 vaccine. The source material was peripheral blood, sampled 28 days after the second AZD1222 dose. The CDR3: CASSGFSSLDSPLHF. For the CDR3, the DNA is TGTGCCAGCAGTGGTTTTTCTTCCCTCGACTCACCCCTCCACTTT.